These 6 T cell receptor beta chains came from one sample sequenced in a study of esophageal squamous cell carcinoma under preoperative chemotherapy. This sample's time point: after preoperative PTX-NDP chemotherapy. Via MiXCR, TCRdb re-called the PCR reads, giving one row per CDR3 protein. The table shows about 9,600 distinct CDR3 sequences, with around 48% occurring only once. This sample was gathered from a patient given preoperative chemotherapy. The receptors stem from a human donor with esophageal squamous cell carcinoma. The donor label of this sample is uncertain.

This clonotype appeared a few times. The rearrangement links TRBV19 to TRBJ2-3, with 9 positions matching TRBD1. Trimming cost V 3 bases and J 2 bases; bases outside gene matches: 9. The CDR3 is 17 residues long. Germline CDR1 and CDR2: LNHDA and SQIVND (reference sequence). The CDR3 DNA is TGTGCCAGTAGTATTAAGGAGGGACAGGGCTACACAGATACGCAGTATTTT. It codes for CASSIKEGQGYTDTQYF.

This chain links TRBV6-1 with TRBJ2-3; 14 nucleotides match TRBD2. Losses at the gene ends were 3 bases for V and 3 bases for J; bases not matched to a gene: 5. The germline V gene has CDR1 MNHNS and CDR2 SASEGT. This CDR3 comprises 17 residues. The CDR3 sequence: CASSEGTSGRVTDTQYF. In DNA form, the CDR3 reads TGTGCCAGCAGTGAGGGGACTAGCGGGAGAGTGACAGATACGCAGTATTTT.

The sample holds a few counts of this clonotype. The rearrangement uses TRBV6-1 and TRBJ1-1, with TRBD1 identical over 7 bases. CDR3 length equals 14 residues. V lost 3 bases, J lost 6 bases, and 7 bases stayed unmatched. CDR1 is MNHNS and CDR2 is SASEGT in the germline V gene. In DNA, the CDR3 is TGTGCCAGCAGTGACCGACAGGGTGTCGCTGAAGCTTTCTTT. Translating gives CASSDRQGVAEAFF.

This clonotype was observed a few times. The CDR3 loop reads CASSLAGISYNEQYF. CDR3 DNA sequence: TGCGCCAGCAGCTTAGCGGGAATTTCCTACAATGAGCAGTACTTC. The rearrangement joins TRBV5-1 to TRBJ2-4; 7 bases match TRBD2. The V segment lost 2 bases and the J segment 13 bases; nucleotides outside the gene matches: 15. The CDR3 consists of 15 residues. Germline V gene lookup returns CDR1 SGHRS and CDR2 YFSETQ.

In the case of this clonotype: The CDR3 carries no conserved terminal phenylalanine or tryptophan, so it likely arises from a read error. It is unclear where the CDR3 begins or ends on the DNA, so no DNA is shown, and the CDR3 is as TCRdb lists it. V gene TRBV6-1 combines with J gene TRBJ2-6; TRBD1, as called in the table, went unchecked against the DNA. Germline CDR1 is MNHNS and CDR2 is SASEGT. Including both end residues, the CDR3 is 16 amino acids long. The CDR3 loop reads CASRTPGGGDEQYFGA.

This clonotype was detected a few times. The chain uses TRBV6-1 and TRBJ2-5; D unresolved. Germline assignment: CDR1 MNHNS and CDR2 SASEGT. The V end lost 7 bases, the J end lost 0 bases, and 12 bases lay between the germline ends. The CDR3 is 14 amino acids. The CDR3 loop is CASNRRLHQETQYF. The CDR3 DNA reads as TGTGCCAGCAACCGACGCCTCCACCAAGAGACCCAGTACTTC.